The clone carrying this T cell receptor (beta chain) was seen just once. Under the authors' procedure: Cell counts per sample came from amplifying reference gene primers. Some clones are missing from TCRdb's copy, which holds only in-frame ones; the method was immunoSEQ multiplex PCR. V, J and clone size are taken as reported in that table, and D and trimming were inferred from the DNA itself. The table has hundreds of thousands of clones, 90% seen once. This specimen belongs to a study of blood T cell repertoires in COVID-19. Participant ages covered roughly 18 to 89 years across 24 US areas. Germline V gene sequence: CDR1 SGHRS, CDR2 YFSETQ. The CDR3 totals 15 residues. The V end lost 1 base, the J end lost 1 base, and 11 bases lay between the germline ends.

The chain recombines TRBV5-1 with TRBJ2-5; possibly TRBD1 for D (6 bases). Material: PBMCs or T cells enriched from blood (not recorded which). The sequence was obtained from a young woman with acute COVID-19. This CDR3 reads CASSLTDRSQETQYF. The CDR3 DNA reads TGCGCCAGCAGCTTGACCGACAGGAGCCAAGAGACCCAGTACTTC. The whole variable domain, filled in from reference TRBV5-1 and TRBJ2-5, reads KAGVTQTPRYLIKTRGQQVTLSCSPISGHRSVSWYQQTPGQGLQFLFEYFSETQRNKGNFPGRFSGRQFSNSRSEMNVSTLELGDSALYLCASSLTDRSQETQYFGPGTRLLVL.